These 22 T cell receptor beta chains were all obtained from the same sample, sequenced in a study of identical twins. TCRdb recomputed calls from the 5' RACE reads with MiXCR, one row per CDR3 protein. The sample comprises 1.5 million to 2 million distinct CDR3 sequences, more than 30% of which are singletons, and over 0.25% rests with the top ten. The specimen was cord blood. The receptors were sampled from a newborn girl in good health.

Turning to this clonotype: Since a much larger clone is just one base distant, this may be a read error. This CDR3 is missing its conserved last phenylalanine or tryptophan, likely due to a read error. This chain links TRBV25-1 with TRBJ2-3, with a possible D match to TRBD2 (6 bases). This CDR3 has 18 amino acids. The V end was cut by 2 bases, the J end by 0 bases, with 18 bases between. The V gene's germline CDR1 is MGHDK and CDR2 SYGVNS. The CDR3 DNA is TGTGCCAGCAGTGAAGTTGCGGGATCCCGTTATAGCACAGATACGCAGTATTGT. This sequence encodes CASSEVAGSRYSTDTQYC.

V and J are TRBV7-2 and TRBJ1-6; D is ambiguous. Germline assignment: CDR1 SGHTA and CDR2 FQGNSA. The CDR3 runs 15 residues. With 1 base removed from V and 9 bases from J, the gap between germline ends came to 13 bases. DNA of the CDR3: TGTGCCAGCAGCTTAGGGGTTGGGAGCGGTTCACCCCTCCACTTT. It translates to CASSLGVGSGSPLHF.

The chain joins TRBV20-1 to TRBJ2-3, with D maybe TRBD1 (5 bases). Looked up from germline, CDR1 is DFQATT and CDR2 is SNEGSKA (reference sequence). V was trimmed by 0 bases and J by 10 bases, leaving 11 bases between them. The CDR3 sequence is 12 residues long. For the CDR3, the DNA is TGCAGTGCTAGAGATGCAGGGCTCCCGCAGTATTTT. Its protein is CSARDAGLPQYF.

This clonotype was counted between two and nine times. The rearrangement uses TRBV6-5 and TRBJ2-5; D is perhaps TRBD1 (6 bases). This CDR3 comprises 14 residues. Germline values: CDR1 MNHEY, CDR2 SVGAGI. Trimming removed 6 bases from V and 2 bases from J, with 13 bases in between. The CDR3, as DNA: TGTGCCAGCAGGTCCAGGGGAAAGCAAGAGACCCAGTACTTC. It yields the protein CASRSRGKQETQYF.

The chain links TRBV6-1 to TRBJ1-4; D unclear. The length of the CDR3 is 15 residues. The germline gives CDR1 MNHNS, CDR2 SASEGT. Deletions cut 1 base from V and 8 bases from J, with 14 bases between. CDR3 loop: CASSEGPSQNEKLFF. In DNA, the CDR3 is TGTGCCAGCAGTGAAGGACCAAGCCAAAACGAAAAACTGTTTTTT.

The chain uses TRBV20-1 and TRBJ2-7; D may be TRBD2 (5 bases). The V gene lost 2 bases and the J gene lost 0 bases, with 11 bases spanning the gap. Germline CDR1 and CDR2: DFQATT and SNEGSKA (reference sequence). The CDR3 length is 14 residues. CDR3 residues: CSARIRGSSYEQYF. CDR3 nucleotides: TGCAGTGCTAGAATCCGCGGGTCCTCCTACGAGCAGTACTTC.

This chain connects TRBV2 to TRBJ2-3, with TRBD1 identical over 7 bases. In germline, CDR1 is SNHLY, CDR2 FYNNEI. This CDR3 contains 16 residues. The junction had 6 bases not matched to a gene; V was cut back by 3 bases and J by 0 bases. Here the CDR3 reads CASSDWDSSSTDTQYF. CDR3 DNA: TGTGCCAGCAGTGACTGGGACAGCTCTAGCACAGATACGCAGTATTTT.

This clonotype was counted only a few times. This chain links TRBV9 with TRBJ2-3, with a possible D match to TRBD1 (6 bases). The V end was cut by 4 bases, the J end by 4 bases, with 16 bases between. In germline, CDR1 is SGDLS, CDR2 YYNGEE. The CDR3 runs 15 residues. The CDR3 region has the DNA TGTGCCAGCAGCAGGGGGTGGGGTAGCTCAGATACGCAGTATTTT. Translating gives CASSRGWGSSDTQYF.

The V gene is TRBV15, the J gene TRBJ2-7; unclear D gene. The V gene lost 0 bases and the J gene lost 5 bases, with 8 bases spanning the gap. CDR1 is LNHNV and CDR2 is YYDKDF in the germline V gene (reference sequence). The CDR3 sequence is 13 residues long. The CDR3 region has the DNA TGTGCCACCAGCAGAGATACCTGGAACGAGCAGTACTTC. The encoded protein is CATSRDTWNEQYF.

This clonotype appeared a few times. The CDR3 DNA sequence: TGCGCCAGCAGCCAAGCTAGTCAAGAGACCCAGTACTTC. Translating gives CASSQASQETQYF. V and J are TRBV4-1 and TRBJ2-5; D gene unclear. Trimming pared 1 base from V and 2 bases from J, leaving 5 bases between. The CDR3 has 13 residues. Germline assignment: CDR1 MGHRA and CDR2 YSYEKL.

The rearrangement links TRBV20-1 to TRBJ2-7; D tentatively reads TRBD1 or TRBD2 (5 bases each). Germline loops: CDR1 DFQATT, CDR2 SNEGSKA (reference sequence). The CDR3 has 12 residues. Trimming took 6 bases from V and 2 from J, leaving 11 bases between them. DNA for the CDR3: TGCAGTGCCCAGGGAGACGCCTACGAGCAGTACTTC. This encodes CSAQGDAYEQYF.

This clonotype was seen just once. This rearrangement joins TRBV6-5 to TRBJ2-3; the match to TRBD2 covers 8 bases. The J segment lost 2 bases and the V segment lost 4 bases, leaving 14 bases of the junction unmatched. Germline CDR1 MNHEY, CDR2 SVGAGI. The CDR3 contains 18 residues. The CDR3 here is CASSSPAGGPNSTDTQYF. The CDR3 nucleotides are TGTGCCAGCAGTTCCCCCGCGGGGGGCCCAAATTCCACAGATACGCAGTATTTT.

The rearrangement links TRBV20-1 to TRBJ2-7, with 11 bases identical to TRBD2. Germline assignment: CDR1 DFQATT and CDR2 SNEGSKA (reference sequence). The CDR3 loop spans 13 amino acids. J was trimmed by 2 bases and V by 5 bases; bases with no gene match: 2. The CDR3 reads CSAGSGGAYEQYF. CDR3 DNA sequence: TGCAGTGCTGGTAGCGGGGGGGCCTACGAGCAGTACTTC.

In its sample, this clonotype was seen many times. The rearrangement links TRBV5-1 to TRBJ2-3, with unresolved D. V gave up 1 base and J gave up 0 bases, with 6 bases separating them. Germline V gene data show CDR1 as SGHRS and CDR2 as YFSETQ. The CDR3 length is 14 residues. The CDR3 DNA sequence: TGCGCCAGCAGCTTGCAGACTAGCACAGATACGCAGTATTTT. This gives the protein CASSLQTSTDTQYF.

The genes are TRBV3-1 and TRBJ2-7, with D tentatively TRBD1 (6 bases). The germline CDR1 and CDR2 sequences are LGHDT and YNNKEL (reference sequence). CDR3 size: 13 residues. The ends were cut back, 2 bases at V and 7 bases at J, with 12 bases in the middle. In nucleotides, the CDR3 is TGTGCCAGCAGCCAAATAACAGGGCGGGAGCAGTACTTC. This encodes CASSQITGREQYF.

The chain recombines TRBV6-1 with TRBJ1-2; D remains ambiguous. The CDR3 sequence is 15 residues long. The V and J ends lost 0 bases and 4 bases respectively, with 12 bases between them. The V gene's germline CDR1 is MNHNS and CDR2 SASEGT. CDR3 region: CASSEASDRLYGYTF. The CDR3 region has the DNA TGTGCCAGCAGTGAAGCTTCCGACCGTCTCTATGGCTACACCTTC.

This clonotype was detected a few times. The gene calls are TRBV20-1 and TRBJ1-2; TRBD1 agrees at 8 bases. CDR3 length: 14 residues. Germline V lookup: CDR1 DFQATT, CDR2 SNEGSKA (reference sequence). Losses at the gene ends were 3 bases for V and 0 bases for J; bases not matched to a gene: 3. The CDR3 sequence is CSARGQEPNYGYTF. The CDR3 DNA is TGCAGTGCTAGGGGACAGGAGCCTAACTATGGCTACACCTTC.

This clonotype was counted only a few times. V usage is TRBV18 and J usage is TRBJ2-7; TRBD2 might be the D (6 bases). V was clipped by 3 bases and J by 7 bases, with 13 bases between them. Germline V gene lookup returns CDR1 KGHSH and CDR2 LQKENI. The length of the CDR3 is 13 residues. The CDR3 is CASSPGLFLEQYF. In DNA, the CDR3 is TGTGCCAGCTCACCGGGACTCTTCTTAGAGCAGTACTTC.

This clonotype was detected only a few times. The CDR3 here is CASSNPRWRFSTDTQYF. In DNA, the CDR3 is TGTGCCAGTAGTAACCCCAGGTGGCGGTTTAGCACAGATACGCAGTATTTT. This chain links TRBV19 with TRBJ2-3; no reliable D call. The ends were cut back, 4 bases at V and 0 bases at J, with 17 bases in the middle. This CDR3 is 17 amino acids long. Germline CDR1 and CDR2: LNHDA and SQIVND (reference sequence).

This rearrangement joins TRBV6-5 to TRBJ2-7; no clear D gene. CDR3 length: 15 residues. V was trimmed by 3 bases and J by 1 base, leaving 13 bases between them. The germline V gene encodes CDR1 MNHEY and CDR2 SVGAGI. As DNA, the CDR3 is TGTGCCAGCAGTTATTCCCCAGAGTGGTCCTACGAGCAGTACTTC. It translates to CASSYSPEWSYEQYF.

This clonotype was counted a few times. The chain links TRBV28 to TRBJ2-1, with 8 nucleotides matching TRBD2. The CDR3 totals 20 residues. V shed 4 bases and J 3 bases; nucleotides not matched to a gene: 20. Germline CDR1 reads MDHEN; CDR2 reads SYDVKM. The CDR3 protein is CASSYPTSAFRLSGYNEQFF. In nucleotides, the CDR3 is TGTGCCAGCAGTTACCCGACTAGCGCCTTTCGTTTGTCGGGCTACAATGAGCAGTTCTTC.

This clonotype was seen more than once but under ten times. This rearrangement joins TRBV5-1 to TRBJ2-1; D remains unclear. CDR3 length equals 13 residues. The germline gives CDR1 SGHRS, CDR2 YFSETQ. V lost 8 bases to trimming and J lost 5 bases, with 14 bases between them. This chain's CDR3 is CASRVAPDNEQFF. The DNA for the CDR3 is TGCGCCAGTCGGGTCGCGCCCGACAATGAGCAGTTCTTC.